This T cell receptor beta chain came from a study of T cell responses to AZD1222 COVID-19 vaccine. Study-wide results and limits: Seropositivity was recorded at baseline in only 6 or 7 AZD1222 recipients.

The data were produced by immunoSEQ multiplex PCR, yet TCRdb's version contains in-frame clones alone and is incomplete. The top ten hold about 3.9% of the sample, which has about 170,000 clones, 90% to 95% seen once. Trimming took 5 bases from V and 6 from J, leaving 7 bases between them. The CDR3 is 12 residues long. CDR1 and CDR2 (germline): LGHNT, FRNRAP. In regard to this clone: Its antigen is currently unknown.

The sample was peripheral blood, taken on day 0 of AZD1222 vaccination. The genes are TRBV12-5 and TRBJ2-2; D gene ambiguous. This receptor was identified in an adult in good health. The CDR3 here is CASGALAGELFF. DNA for the CDR3: TGTGCTAGTGGTGCGCTTGCCGGGGAGCTGTTTTTT.